The entry that follows covers one TCR beta chain sequence. The data were taken from a study of T cell responses to AZD1222 COVID-19 vaccine. Whole-study context: Second doses that came at about 4 or about 12 weeks were put together.

TCRdb keeps only in-frame clones here, not all; method: immunoSEQ multiplex PCR. Seen here are 100,000 to 150,000 clones, roughly 93% observed once, and the top ten hold approximately 5.4%. Per germline, CDR1 MNHNY and CDR2 SVGAGI (reference sequence). CDR3 length: 15 residues. The germline V and J ends were trimmed by 10 bases and 5 bases, with 21 bases remaining between them. The receptor comes from an adult in good health. The material sequenced was peripheral blood, taken on day 0 of AZD1222 vaccination. The genes are TRBV6-6 and TRBJ1-5; possible D gene TRBD1, 6 bases. The CDR3 DNA sequence: TGTGCCACCTCTCCGGGTGGGGGGCCGGATCAGCCCCAGCATTTT. Residues: CATSPGGGPDQPQHF.